This TCR beta chain was documented in a study of Ad26.COV2.S vaccination and SARS-CoV-2 variants. For the study at large: Ad26.COV2.S arm of COV1001 included the donor.

Sequencing used immunoSEQ multiplex PCR; TCRdb keeps in-frame clones, though not all of them. The sample contains more than 250,000 clones, approximately 89% of which appear only once. This sample's treatment: 15 to 20 received Ad26.COV2.S at low or high dose, single or two shots; roughly five received placebo; per-sample allocation not given. Day 63 after the first injection of vaccine or placebo was the sampling time. Germline loops: CDR1 SQVTM, CDR2 ANQGSEA. This CDR3 is 13 amino acids long. With 2 bases removed from V and 2 bases from J, the gap between germline ends came to 8 bases. The chain uses TRBV29-1 and TRBJ2-3, with D uncertain. The sequence came from a person aged 18 to 59 who received the Ad26.COV2.S COVID-19 vaccine or a placebo. Material: peripheral blood, obtained in a trial of Ad26.COV2.S vaccine versus placebo. The CDR3 here is CSVEPRYTDTQYF. CDR3 coding DNA: TGCAGCGTTGAACCTCGTTACACAGATACGCAGTATTTT.